This passage covers 30 T cell receptor beta chains from one sample sequenced in a study of blood T cells in healthy people across ages. With a J-beta primer mix and a sample-barcoded 5' primer, a second PCR ran about 7 to 11 cycles. TCRdb re-analysed the 5' RACE reads in MiXCR, keeping a single row per CDR3 protein. The table records 660,000 or so distinct CDR3 sequences, 58% of them present only once. Sample: blood. The receptors come from a man in his sixties in good health.

This clonotype has just a few counts. The chain employs TRBV12-3 or TRBV12-4 and TRBJ1-6; D remains unclear. The CDR3 runs 14 residues. V lost 3 bases and J 5 bases, leaving 8 bases between the germline ends. CDR3 nucleotide sequence: TGTGCCAGCAGTTTTAACGGCCATAATTCACCCCTCCACTTT. Translated: CASSFNGHNSPLHF.

The J gene is TRBJ2-3, the V gene TRBV7-8, with 9 bases matching TRBD2. Germline loops: CDR1 SGHVS, CDR2 FQNEAQ. The J segment lost 4 bases and the V segment lost 2 bases, leaving 10 bases of the junction unmatched. This CDR3 is 17 amino acids long. The DNA of the CDR3 is TGTGCCAGCAGCTTAAGGGCTAGCGGGGTGGGTGCAGATACGCAGTATTTT. Amino acids: CASSLRASGVGADTQYF.

In this sample, this clonotype turned up a few times. This chain connects TRBV6-5 to TRBJ1-5, with TRBD1 as a possible D gene (5 bases). This CDR3 contains 12 residues. Germline loops: CDR1 MNHEY, CDR2 SVGAGI. Trimming removed 5 bases at V and 10 bases at J, with 12 bases between. The CDR3 loop reads CASSPQGGPQHF. The CDR3 DNA sequence: TGTGCCAGCAGTCCCCAGGGTGGTCCCCAGCATTTT.

V gene TRBV20-1 combines with J gene TRBJ1-4; D unresolved. CDR3 length equals 13 residues. V was cut by 5 bases and J by 1 base, with 8 bases left in between. CDR1 DFQATT and CDR2 SNEGSKA come from the germline V gene (reference sequence). CDR3 sequence (DNA): TGCAGTGCTCCAAAGGGAACTAATGAAAAACTGTTTTTT. It translates to CSAPKGTNEKLFF.

There are a few counts of this clonotype. V usage is TRBV12-5 and J usage is TRBJ1-5; D gene ambiguous. Trimming pared 5 bases from V and 0 bases from J, leaving 23 bases between. The CDR3 totals 19 residues. CDR1 and CDR2 (germline): LGHNT, FRNRAP. The CDR3 bases are TGTGCTAGTGGTCCCCATTTACGCCATGACTTAGATAGCAATCAGCCCCAGCATTTT. Amino acid sequence: CASGPHLRHDLDSNQPQHF. The whole variable domain, filled in from reference TRBV12-5 and TRBJ1-5, reads DARVTQTPRHKVTEMGQEVTMRCQPILGHNTVFWYRQTMMQGLELLAYFRNRAPLDDSGMPKDRFSAEMPDATLATLKIQPSEPRDSAVYFCASGPHLRHDLDSNQPQHFGDGTRLSIL.

This clonotype was detected a few times. The chain uses TRBV10-3 and TRBJ2-5; the D gene is possibly TRBD2 (5 bases). Germline V gene sequence: CDR1 ENHRY, CDR2 SYGVKD. Trimming stripped 6 bases from V and 3 bases from J, with 17 bases between. The CDR3 length is 15 residues. CDR3 DNA sequence: TGTGCCATCAGGTTCTACTCCCAACTAGAAGAGACCCAGTACTTC. This gives the protein CAIRFYSQLEETQYF.

V and J are TRBV29-1 and TRBJ1-2, with TRBD1 as a possible D gene (6 bases). V lost 3 bases and J lost 5, with 10 bases in between. CDR1 is SQVTM, CDR2 ANQGSEA, per germline. The CDR3 is 12 residues long. CDR3 coding DNA: TGCAGCGTTGAGAACAGGGAGTATGGCTACACCTTC. It is translated as CSVENREYGYTF.

The chain has TRBV7-9 and TRBJ1-6; D is unresolved. This CDR3 has 15 residues. Germline V gives CDR1 SEHNR, CDR2 FQNEAQ (reference sequence). Between the trimmed V and J ends, which lost 4 bases and 9 bases, there was a span of 16 bases. In DNA, the CDR3 is TGTGCCAGCAGCTCCGGAGTGACTAGGGTTTCACCCCTCCACTTT. Residues: CASSSGVTRVSPLHF. The full variable domain, completed using reference TRBV7-9 and TRBJ1-6, is DTGVSQNPRHKITKRGQNVTFRCDPISEHNRLYWYRQTLGQGPEFLTYFQNEAQLEKSRLLSDRFSAERPKGSFSTLEIQRTEQGDSAMYLCASSSGVTRVSPLHFGNGTRLTVT.

The gene calls are TRBV5-1 and TRBJ2-1, with a weak D call TRBD1 (6 bases). V lost 2 bases and J lost 9, with 9 bases in between. CDR3 size: 12 residues. Germline CDR1 SGHRS, CDR2 YFSETQ. The CDR3 DNA reads TGCGCCAGCAGCTTCAGGGGCTTTGAGCAGTTCTTC. Translated, it gives CASSFRGFEQFF.

The V gene is TRBV12-3 or TRBV12-4, the J gene TRBJ2-1; 13 bases are shared with TRBD2. The CDR3 length is 13 residues. V lost 5 bases and J lost 13; bases outside the gene matches: 5. The CDR3 loop is CASSNGLAGVQFF. The CDR3 DNA sequence: TGTGCCAGCAGTAACGGACTAGCGGGGGTTCAGTTCTTC.

The rearrangement uses TRBV25-1 and TRBJ2-1; 11 bases match TRBD1. Germline CDR1 reads MGHDK; CDR2 reads SYGVNS. The CDR3 runs 13 residues. V shed 7 bases, J shed 9 bases, and the junction held 5 bases outside the gene matches. CDR3 protein: CASNGQGACEQFF. CDR3 coding DNA: TGTGCCAGCAATGGACAGGGGGCTTGTGAGCAGTTCTTC.

The genes are TRBV7-2 and TRBJ1-2; D is uncertain. Germline loops: CDR1 SGHTA, CDR2 FQGNSA. V was trimmed by 1 base and J by 6 bases, leaving 9 bases between them. The CDR3 loop spans 13 amino acids. The CDR3 region is CASSLVAGNGYTF. CDR3 bases: TGTGCCAGCAGCTTAGTTGCGGGGAATGGCTACACCTTC.

Ten or more counts support this clonotype. The chain uses TRBV29-1 and TRBJ2-7, with D perhaps matching TRBD1 (6 bases). Germline CDR1 and CDR2: SQVTM and ANQGSEA. V was pared by 6 bases and J by 4 bases, with 10 bases between. The CDR3 covers 11 residues. In nucleotides, the CDR3 is TGCAGCGTGAAACAGGGTTACGAGCAGTACTTC. This translates into CSVKQGYEQYF.

The gene calls are TRBV2 and TRBJ2-7, with D maybe TRBD1 (6 bases). Between the trimmed V and J ends, which lost 7 bases and 3 bases, there was a span of 16 bases. The CDR3 consists of 14 residues. Germline V gene data show CDR1 as SNHLY and CDR2 as FYNNEI. The CDR3 spells CASTRQESSYEQYF. CDR3 in DNA: TGTGCCAGCACCCGACAGGAGTCCAGCTACGAGCAGTACTTC.

This chain links TRBV20-1 with TRBJ2-7, with a possible D match to TRBD1 (6 bases). This CDR3 contains 17 residues. V lost 0 bases to trimming and J lost 4 bases, with 22 bases between them. Germline CDR1 and CDR2: DFQATT and SNEGSKA (reference sequence). This chain's CDR3 is CSARDTRGGRGVYEQYF. The CDR3, as DNA: TGCAGTGCTAGAGATACCAGGGGTGGGAGAGGGGTGTACGAGCAGTACTTC.

This sequence joins TRBV7-9 and TRBJ1-2; D is possibly TRBD1 (5 bases). CDR3 size: 15 residues. CDR1 and CDR2 from the germline V gene are SEHNR and FQNEAQ (reference sequence). V was clipped by 6 bases and J by 3 bases, with 17 bases between them. This CDR3 reads CASRRDSGSDYGYTF. CDR3 DNA: TGTGCCAGCAGACGCGACTCAGGGTCCGACTATGGCTACACCTTC.

The J gene is TRBJ2-5, the V gene TRBV2; TRBD2 matches 12 bases. CDR1 is SNHLY, CDR2 FYNNEI, per germline. V shed 6 bases, J shed 5 bases, and the junction held 7 bases outside the gene matches. The CDR3 is 15 residues long. CDR3 DNA: TGTGCCAGCAGACAGACTAGCGGGAGTGGGGAGACCCAGTACTTC. Protein product: CASRQTSGSGETQYF.

This clonotype turned up a few times. The chain employs TRBV6-5 and TRBJ1-2; D ambiguous. V gave up 5 bases and J gave up 4 bases, with 14 bases separating them. The CDR3 covers 14 residues. CDR1 is MNHEY and CDR2 is SVGAGI in the germline V gene. The CDR3 bases are TGTGCCAGCAGTAACACTGAAGGCGGCTATGGCTACACCTTC. Amino acids: CASSNTEGGYGYTF.

This clonotype was seen at least ten times. V usage is TRBV7-9 and J usage is TRBJ1-4; 11 bases agree with TRBD1. The CDR3 length is 17 residues. Germline trimming cut 5 bases from V and 7 bases from J; bases unmatched to any gene: 12. The germline gives CDR1 SEHNR, CDR2 FQNEAQ (reference sequence). The CDR3: CASSPGQGVRRPEKLFF. DNA of the CDR3: TGTGCCAGCAGCCCGGGACAGGGGGTACGCCGGCCTGAAAAACTGTTTTTT.

V is TRBV7-2 and J is TRBJ2-1, with a weak D call TRBD2 (6 bases). Germline CDR1 reads SGHTA; CDR2 reads FQGNSA. The V gene lost 5 bases and the J gene lost 6 bases, with 17 bases spanning the gap. The CDR3 extends over 15 amino acids. Written as DNA, the CDR3 is TGTGCCAGCAGCCTCGGAGGGACGGTGGCCAATGAGCAGTTCTTC. It specifies CASSLGGTVANEQFF. The full variable domain, rest sourced from reference TRBV7-2 and TRBJ2-1, is GAGVSQSPSNKVTEKGKDVELRCDPISGHTALYWYRQSLGQGLEFLIYFQGNSAPDKSGLPSDRFSAERTGGSVSTLTIQRTQQEDSAVYLCASSLGGTVANEQFFGPGTRLTVL.

This clonotype showed up just a few times. This CDR3 reads CASRRDLVGYEQYF. For the CDR3, the DNA is TGCGCCAGCAGGAGGGATTTAGTCGGCTACGAGCAGTACTTC. The chain has TRBV10-1 and TRBJ2-7, with D possibly being TRBD2 (5 bases). The CDR3 is made up of 14 amino acids. V was trimmed by 6 bases and J by 3 bases, leaving 15 bases between them. CDR1 is WNHNN and CDR2 is SYGVQD in the germline V gene (reference sequence).

This clonotype was detected a few times. This chain connects TRBV28 to TRBJ2-5, with TRBD2 as a possible D gene (6 bases). V shed 6 bases and J shed 4 bases, with 12 bases lying between them. The CDR3 spans 13 residues. Looked up from germline, CDR1 is MDHEN and CDR2 is SYDVKM. The CDR3 DNA reads as TGTGCCAGCAGCGGCATGGGGGGAGAGACCCAGTACTTC. The encoded protein is CASSGMGGETQYF.

This clonotype appeared a single time. The rearrangement joins TRBV20-1 to TRBJ1-1; D gene uncertain. V shed 6 bases and J shed 4 bases, with 3 bases lying between them. This CDR3 has 9 residues. Germline V gene sequence: CDR1 DFQATT, CDR2 SNEGSKA (reference sequence). The CDR3 DNA is TGCAGTGCATCCACTGAAGCTTTCTTT. The encoded protein is CSASTEAFF.

As regards this clonotype: One end of the junction varies from germline; a read error may be responsible. The chain combines TRBV12-3 or TRBV12-4 with TRBJ1-2; D unresolved. The CDR3 is 13 amino acids. CDR3 in amino acids: CAGSLERKYGYTF. CDR3 DNA: TGTGCCGGCAGTTTAGAGCGAAAATATGGCTACACCTTC.

This clonotype came up a few times. The chain employs TRBV28 and TRBJ2-7; tentatively, D is TRBD2 (5 bases). The J call may be wrong; the DNA end is better matched by TRBJ2-5. In germline, CDR1 is MDHEN, CDR2 SYDVKM. The CDR3 totals 15 residues. The CDR3 DNA follows: TGTGCCAGCAGTCCGCCGGGGTCAGGACAAGAGACCCAGTACTTC. This encodes CASSPPGSGQETQYF.

This clonotype was observed a handful of times. This chain connects TRBV2 to TRBJ2-5; D uncertain. With 6 bases removed from V and 5 bases from J, the gap between germline ends came to 4 bases. CDR1 SNHLY and CDR2 FYNNEI come from the germline V gene. This CDR3 spans 10 amino acids. CDR3 amino acids: CASRWETQYF. The CDR3 bases are TGTGCCAGCAGGTGGGAGACCCAGTACTTC.

This clonotype was seen a few times. The chain is built from TRBV20-1 and TRBJ1-4; D not certain. With 3 bases removed from V and 5 bases from J, the gap between germline ends came to 7 bases. The CDR3 runs to 12 residues. Germline assignment: CDR1 DFQATT and CDR2 SNEGSKA (reference sequence). The CDR3 region is CSARGPNEKLFF. CDR3 nucleotide sequence: TGCAGTGCTAGGGGTCCGAATGAAAAACTGTTTTTT.

This chain links TRBV20-1 with TRBJ2-5; 10 bases align to TRBD2. Germline V lookup: CDR1 DFQATT, CDR2 SNEGSKA (reference sequence). V lost 3 bases, J lost 4 bases, and 5 bases stayed unmatched. The CDR3 spans 14 residues. This CDR3 is CSASPSGGGETQYF. DNA of the CDR3: TGCAGTGCTAGCCCTAGCGGGGGCGGAGAGACCCAGTACTTC.

This rearrangement joins TRBV4-1 to TRBJ2-1; TRBD2 agrees at 9 bases. CDR1 MGHRA and CDR2 YSYEKL come from the germline V gene. The V segment lost 5 bases and the J segment 9 bases; nucleotides outside the gene matches: 20. This CDR3 region has 18 residues. In DNA, the CDR3 is TGCGCCAGCAGCTGGCTGGGGGTTCGAAGCGGGGGGCTAGGTGAGCAGTTCTTC. It yields the protein CASSWLGVRSGGLGEQFF.

There are a few counts of this clonotype. CDR3 coding DNA: TGCAGCGGGGGGGATGCGGCTGGGGCCAACGTCCTGACTTTC. It codes for CSGGDAAGANVLTF. This sequence joins TRBV29-1 and TRBJ2-6, with a tentative D call TRBD2 (6 bases). V was pared by 7 bases and J by 2 bases, with 12 bases between. The CDR3 is 14 residues long. The germline CDR1 and CDR2 sequences are SQVTM and ANQGSEA.